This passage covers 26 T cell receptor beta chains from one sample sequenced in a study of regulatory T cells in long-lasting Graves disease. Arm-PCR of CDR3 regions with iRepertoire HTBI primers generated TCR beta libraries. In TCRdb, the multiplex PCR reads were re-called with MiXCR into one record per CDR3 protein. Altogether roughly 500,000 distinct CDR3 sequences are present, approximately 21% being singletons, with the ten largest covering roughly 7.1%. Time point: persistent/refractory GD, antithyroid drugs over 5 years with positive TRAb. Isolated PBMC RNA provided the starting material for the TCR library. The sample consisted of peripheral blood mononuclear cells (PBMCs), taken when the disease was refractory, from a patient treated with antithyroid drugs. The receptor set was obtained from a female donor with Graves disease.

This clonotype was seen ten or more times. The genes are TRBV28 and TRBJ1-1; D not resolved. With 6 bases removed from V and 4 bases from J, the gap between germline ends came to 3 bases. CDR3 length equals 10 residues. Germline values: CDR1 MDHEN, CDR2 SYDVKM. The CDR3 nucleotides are TGTGCCAGCAGCAGCACTGAAGCTTTCTTT. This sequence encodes CASSSTEAFF. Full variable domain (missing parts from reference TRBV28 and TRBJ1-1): DVKVTQSSRYLVKRTGEKVFLECVQDMDHENMFWYRQDPGLGLRLIYFSYDVKMKEKGDIPEGYSVSREKKERFSLILESASTNQTSMYLCASSSTEAFFGQGTRLTVV.

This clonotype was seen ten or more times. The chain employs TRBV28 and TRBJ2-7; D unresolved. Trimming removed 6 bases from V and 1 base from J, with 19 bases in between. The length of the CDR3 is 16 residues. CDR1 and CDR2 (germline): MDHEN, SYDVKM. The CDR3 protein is CASSLAAHAESYEQYF. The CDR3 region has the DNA TGTGCCAGCAGCCTCGCCGCCCACGCGGAGTCCTACGAGCAGTACTTC.

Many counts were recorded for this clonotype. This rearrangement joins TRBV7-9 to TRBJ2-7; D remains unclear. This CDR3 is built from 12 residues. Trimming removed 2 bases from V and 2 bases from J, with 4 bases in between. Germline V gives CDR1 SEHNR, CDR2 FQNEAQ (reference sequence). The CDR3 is CASSLQAYEQYF. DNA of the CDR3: TGTGCCAGCAGCTTACAGGCCTACGAGCAGTACTTC.

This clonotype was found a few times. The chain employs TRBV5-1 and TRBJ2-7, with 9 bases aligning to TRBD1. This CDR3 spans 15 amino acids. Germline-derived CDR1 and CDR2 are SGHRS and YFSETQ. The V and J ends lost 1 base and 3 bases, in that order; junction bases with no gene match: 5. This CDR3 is CASSLRGQGFYEQYF. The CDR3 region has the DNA TGCGCCAGCAGCTTGAGGGGACAGGGATTCTACGAGCAGTACTTC.

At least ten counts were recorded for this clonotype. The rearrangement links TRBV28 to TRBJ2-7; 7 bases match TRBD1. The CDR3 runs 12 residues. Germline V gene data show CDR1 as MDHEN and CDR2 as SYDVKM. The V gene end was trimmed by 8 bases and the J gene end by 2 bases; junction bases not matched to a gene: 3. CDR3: CASGDSTYEQYF. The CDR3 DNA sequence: TGTGCCAGCGGGGACAGTACCTACGAGCAGTACTTC.

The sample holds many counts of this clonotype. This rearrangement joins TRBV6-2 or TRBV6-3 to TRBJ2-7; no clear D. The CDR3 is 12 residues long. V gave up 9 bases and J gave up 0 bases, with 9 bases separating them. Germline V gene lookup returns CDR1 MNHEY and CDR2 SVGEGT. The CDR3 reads CASSTSSYEQYF. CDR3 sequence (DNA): TGTGCCAGTAGCACGAGCTCCTACGAGCAGTACTTC.

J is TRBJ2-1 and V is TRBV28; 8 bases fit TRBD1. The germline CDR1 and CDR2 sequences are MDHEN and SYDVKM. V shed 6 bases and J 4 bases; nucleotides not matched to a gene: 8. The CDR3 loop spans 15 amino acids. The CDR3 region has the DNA TGTGCCAGCAGCCCTTCCCAGGGGGCTTACAATGAGCAGTTCTTC. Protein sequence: CASSPSQGAYNEQFF. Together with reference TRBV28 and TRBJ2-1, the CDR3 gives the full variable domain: DVKVTQSSRYLVKRTGEKVFLECVQDMDHENMFWYRQDPGLGLRLIYFSYDVKMKEKGDIPEGYSVSREKKERFSLILESASTNQTSMYLCASSPSQGAYNEQFFGPGTRLTVL.

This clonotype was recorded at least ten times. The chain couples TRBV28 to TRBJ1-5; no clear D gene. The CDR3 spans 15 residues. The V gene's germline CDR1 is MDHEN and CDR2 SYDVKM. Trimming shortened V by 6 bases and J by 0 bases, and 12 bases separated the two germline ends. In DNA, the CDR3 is TGTGCCAGCAGCCTACATCCCTCTAGCAATCAGCCCCAGCATTTT. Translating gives CASSLHPSSNQPQHF.

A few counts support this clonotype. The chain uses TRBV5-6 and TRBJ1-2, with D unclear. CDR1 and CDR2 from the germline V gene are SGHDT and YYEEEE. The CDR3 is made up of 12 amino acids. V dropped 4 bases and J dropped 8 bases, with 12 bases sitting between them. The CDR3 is CASSLGRFGYTF. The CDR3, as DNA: TGTGCCAGCAGCCTGGGTCGATTCGGCTACACCTTC.

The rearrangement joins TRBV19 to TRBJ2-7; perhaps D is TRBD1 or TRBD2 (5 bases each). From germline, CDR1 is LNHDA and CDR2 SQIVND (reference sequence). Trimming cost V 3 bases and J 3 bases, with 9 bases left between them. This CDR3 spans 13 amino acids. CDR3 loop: CASSIGTYYEQYF. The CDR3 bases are TGTGCCAGTAGTATCGGGACCTACTACGAGCAGTACTTC.

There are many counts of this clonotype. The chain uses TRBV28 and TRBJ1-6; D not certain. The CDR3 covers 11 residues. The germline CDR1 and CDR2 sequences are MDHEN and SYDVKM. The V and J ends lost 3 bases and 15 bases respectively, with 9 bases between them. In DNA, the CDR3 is TGTGCCAGCAGTTTTGGGCCGTGCCTCCACTTT. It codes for CASSFGPCLHF.

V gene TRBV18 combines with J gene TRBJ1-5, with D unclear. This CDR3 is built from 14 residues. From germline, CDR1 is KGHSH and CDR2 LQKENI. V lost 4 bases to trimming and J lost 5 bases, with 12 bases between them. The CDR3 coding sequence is TGTGCCAGCTCACTCACCTATCTTGATCAGCCCCAGCATTTT. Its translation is CASSLTYLDQPQHF.

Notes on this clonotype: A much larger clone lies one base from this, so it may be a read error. The CDR3 DNA follows: TGTGCCAGCAGTCCCAGACAGGCCAATCGGCCCCAGCATTTT. Its protein is CASSPRQANRPQHF. The chain links TRBV6-2 or TRBV6-3 to TRBJ1-5; TRBD1 might be the D (6 bases). The germline V gene has CDR1 MNHEY and CDR2 SVGEGT. The CDR3 consists of 14 residues.

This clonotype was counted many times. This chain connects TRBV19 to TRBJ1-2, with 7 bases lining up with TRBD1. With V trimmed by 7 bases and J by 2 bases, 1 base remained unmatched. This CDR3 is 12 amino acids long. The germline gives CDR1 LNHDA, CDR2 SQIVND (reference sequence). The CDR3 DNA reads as TGTGCCAGTATGACAGGGAACTATGGCTACACCTTC. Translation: CASMTGNYGYTF. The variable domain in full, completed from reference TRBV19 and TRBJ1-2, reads DGGITQSPKYLFRKEGQNVTLSCEQNLNHDAMYWYRQDPGQGLRLIYYSQIVNDFQKGDIAEGYSVSREKKESFPLTVTSAQKNPTAFYLCASMTGNYGYTFGSGTRLTVV.

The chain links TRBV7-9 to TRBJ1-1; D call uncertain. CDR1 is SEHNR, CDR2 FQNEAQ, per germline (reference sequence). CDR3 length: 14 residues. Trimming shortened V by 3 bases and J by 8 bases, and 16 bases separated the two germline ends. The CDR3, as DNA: TGTGCCAGCAGCTTCCCCGCGAGTAGGTCCGAAGCTTTCTTT. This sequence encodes CASSFPASRSEAFF.

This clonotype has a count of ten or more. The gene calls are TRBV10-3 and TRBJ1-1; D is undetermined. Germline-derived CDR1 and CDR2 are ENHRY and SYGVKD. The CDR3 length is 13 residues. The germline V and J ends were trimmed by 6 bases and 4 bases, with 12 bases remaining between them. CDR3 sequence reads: CAIRPTETTEAFF. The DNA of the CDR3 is TGTGCCATCAGGCCCACTGAGACCACTGAAGCTTTCTTT.

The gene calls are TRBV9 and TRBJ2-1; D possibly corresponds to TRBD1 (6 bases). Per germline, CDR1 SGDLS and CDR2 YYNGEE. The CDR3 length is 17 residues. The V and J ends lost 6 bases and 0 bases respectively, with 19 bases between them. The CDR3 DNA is TGTGCCAGCATAGGACAGCCCACGTTATTCTCCTACAATGAGCAGTTCTTC. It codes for CASIGQPTLFSYNEQFF.

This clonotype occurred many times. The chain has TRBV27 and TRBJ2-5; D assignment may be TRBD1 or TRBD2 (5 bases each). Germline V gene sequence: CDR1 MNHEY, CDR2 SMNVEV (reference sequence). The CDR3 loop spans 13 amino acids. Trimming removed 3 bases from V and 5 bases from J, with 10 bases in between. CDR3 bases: TGTGCCAGCAGTTTGGGCAGGGACGAGACCCAGTACTTC. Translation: CASSLGRDETQYF.

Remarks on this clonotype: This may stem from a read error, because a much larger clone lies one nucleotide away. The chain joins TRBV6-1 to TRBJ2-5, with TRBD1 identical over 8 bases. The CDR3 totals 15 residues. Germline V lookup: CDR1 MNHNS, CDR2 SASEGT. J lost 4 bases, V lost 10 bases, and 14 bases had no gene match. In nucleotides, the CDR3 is TGTGCCACCTCCGACAGGGGCCTACGGCGAGAGACCCAGTACTTC. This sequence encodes CATSDRGLRRETQYF.

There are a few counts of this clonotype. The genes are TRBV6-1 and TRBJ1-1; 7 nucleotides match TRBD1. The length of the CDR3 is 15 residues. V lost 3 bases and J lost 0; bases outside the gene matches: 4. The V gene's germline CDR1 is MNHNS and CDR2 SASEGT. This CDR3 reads CASSDHGTVNTEAFF. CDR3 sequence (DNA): TGTGCCAGCAGTGACCACGGGACAGTGAACACTGAAGCTTTCTTT.

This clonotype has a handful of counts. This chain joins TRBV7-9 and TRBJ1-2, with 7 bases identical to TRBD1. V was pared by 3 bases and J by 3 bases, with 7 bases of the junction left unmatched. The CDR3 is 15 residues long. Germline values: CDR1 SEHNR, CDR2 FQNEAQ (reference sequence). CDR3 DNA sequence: TGTGCCAGCAGCTTGCCGACAGGGACCGACTATGGCTACACCTTC. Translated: CASSLPTGTDYGYTF.

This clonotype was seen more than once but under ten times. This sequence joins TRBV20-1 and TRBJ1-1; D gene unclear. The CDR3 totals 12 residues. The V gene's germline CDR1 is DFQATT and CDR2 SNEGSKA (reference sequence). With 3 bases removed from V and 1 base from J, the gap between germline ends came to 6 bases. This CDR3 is CSASTTNTEAFF. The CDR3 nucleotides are TGCAGTGCTAGTACAACGAACACTGAAGCTTTCTTT.

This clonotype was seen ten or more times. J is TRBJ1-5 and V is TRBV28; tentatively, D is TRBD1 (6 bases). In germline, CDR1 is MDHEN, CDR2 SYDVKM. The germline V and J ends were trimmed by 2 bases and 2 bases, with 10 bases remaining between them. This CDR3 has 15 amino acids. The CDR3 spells CASSLTGPGNQPQHF. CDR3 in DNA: TGTGCCAGCAGTTTAACAGGGCCAGGCAATCAGCCCCAGCATTTT. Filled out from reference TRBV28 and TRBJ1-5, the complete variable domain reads DVKVTQSSRYLVKRTGEKVFLECVQDMDHENMFWYRQDPGLGLRLIYFSYDVKMKEKGDIPEGYSVSREKKERFSLILESASTNQTSMYLCASSLTGPGNQPQHFGDGTRLSIL.

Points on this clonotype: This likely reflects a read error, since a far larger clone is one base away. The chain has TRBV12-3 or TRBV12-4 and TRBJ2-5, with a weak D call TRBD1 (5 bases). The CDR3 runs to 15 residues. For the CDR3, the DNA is TGTGCCAGCAGCCTACGTAGGGGTAGTGGAGAGGCCCAGTACTTC. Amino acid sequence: CASSLRRGSGEAQYF.

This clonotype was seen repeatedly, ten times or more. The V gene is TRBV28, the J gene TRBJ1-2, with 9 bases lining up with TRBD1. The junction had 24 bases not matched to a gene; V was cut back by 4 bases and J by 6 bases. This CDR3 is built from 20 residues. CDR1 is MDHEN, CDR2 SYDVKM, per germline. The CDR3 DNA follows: TGTGCCAGCAGTTCCGTTATCCCTCCCCCCAACAACAGGGGGCGAAATGGCTACACCTTC. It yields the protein CASSSVIPPPNNRGRNGYTF.

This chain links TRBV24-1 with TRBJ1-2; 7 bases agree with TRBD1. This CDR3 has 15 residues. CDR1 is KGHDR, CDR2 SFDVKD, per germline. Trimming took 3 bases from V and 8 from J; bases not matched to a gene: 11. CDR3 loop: CATSDLSDRVGGYTF. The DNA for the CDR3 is TGTGCCACCAGTGATCTCTCAGACAGGGTCGGGGGCTACACCTTC.